These 2 T cell receptor beta chains were sequenced from one sample in a study of T cell repertoires and HLA-DP antigens. These receptors lack a known antigen. Sequencing was performed with immunoSEQ multiplex PCR; in TCRdb, only in-frame clones are kept and a portion is missing. The repertoire has about 89,000 clones, around 86% of them found once; the top ten carry 1.7%. The sequenced sample consisted of CD4+ T cells from PBMCs. These receptor sequences come from a man aged 50 to 59 in good health and CMV-seronegative.

The chain employs TRBV14 and TRBJ1-2; no reliable D call. Germline V gene data show CDR1 as SGHDN and CDR2 as FVKESK. V gave up 0 bases and J gave up 4 bases, with 15 bases separating them. This CDR3 has 16 amino acids. The CDR3 is CASSQDRAAAAYGYTF. The CDR3 DNA reads TGTGCCAGCAGCCAAGATAGAGCAGCCGCCGCCTATGGCTACACCTTC.

The chain is built from TRBV6-5 and TRBJ2-1; the D gene is possibly TRBD1 (6 bases). This CDR3 is 15 amino acids long. V lost 0 bases and J lost 5, with 11 bases in between. Germline assignment: CDR1 MNHEY and CDR2 SVGAGI. The CDR3 is CASSYSPGQNNEQFF. The CDR3 DNA reads as TGTGCCAGCAGTTACTCACCGGGACAAAACAATGAGCAGTTCTTC.